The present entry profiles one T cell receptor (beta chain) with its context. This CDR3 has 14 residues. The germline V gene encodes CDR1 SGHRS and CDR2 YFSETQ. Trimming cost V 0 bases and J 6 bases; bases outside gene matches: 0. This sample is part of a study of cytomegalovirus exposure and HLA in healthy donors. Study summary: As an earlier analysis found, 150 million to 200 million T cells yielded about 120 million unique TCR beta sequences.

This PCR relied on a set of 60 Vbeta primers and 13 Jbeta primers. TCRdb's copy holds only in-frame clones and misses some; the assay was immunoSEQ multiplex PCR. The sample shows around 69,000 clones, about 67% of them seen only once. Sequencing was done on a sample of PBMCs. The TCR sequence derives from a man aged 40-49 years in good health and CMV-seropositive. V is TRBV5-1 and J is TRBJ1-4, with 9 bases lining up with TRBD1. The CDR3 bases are TGCGCCAGCAGCTTGGGACAGGGGGATGAAAAACTGTTTTTT. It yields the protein CASSLGQGDEKLFF.